What follows describes a single T cell receptor beta chain. What it binds is unknown. Here immunoSEQ multiplex PCR was the method, and the copy in TCRdb shows in-frame clones only, minus some. The sample comprises about 700,000 clones, around 90% of which are singletons, and 24% rests with the top ten. This entry belongs to a study of shared clonotypes between healthy human individuals. General study findings and limits: Relative to clonotypes present in all four donors, those not shared had lower generation probabilities. Memory subsets had estimated richness that was generally smaller than that of naive subsets.

As defined, naive CD8 cells were CD45RO-negative and positively selected for CCR7, with terminally differentiated effector memory CD45RA+ cells excluded. The TCR sequence derives from a man aged 30-40 years in good health. The specimen sequenced was naive CD8+ T cells sorted from blood.

CDR3 in amino acids: CASSKRGQENIQYF. As DNA, the CDR3 is TGTGCCAGCAGCAAACGGGGACAGGAAAACATTCAGTACTTC. The chain couples TRBV21-1 to TRBJ2-4; TRBD1, the table's D call, lacks a check against the DNA. TRBV21-1 is assigned pseudogene status. The CDR3 has 14 amino acids.